The rows below give T cell receptor beta chains drawn from one sample of a study of breast tumors, draining lymph nodes, adjacent tissues. TCRdb re-called the multiplex PCR reads through MiXCR, storing one row per CDR3 protein. The data contain around 100,000 distinct CDR3 sequences, 21% of them seen just once; the ten biggest clones take up less than 1.5%. The specimen sequenced was axillary lymph node tissue. These receptors all stem from a female donor with breast cancer. Some clones in this sample may be carry-over from other donors' samples. Each CDR3 is given without its conserved first and last residue.

cdr3_length j_call v_call cdr3_aa
15 TRBJ2-1 TRBV20-1 SARGVGQETSYNEQF
12 TRBJ2-7 TRBV28 ASSAEGGGYEQY
14 TRBJ2-3 TRBV9 ASSGQGGQVGDTQY
13 TRBJ2-5 TRBV13 ASSDLRRGGETQY
11 TRBJ2-7 TRBV7-3 ASSLDGTYEQY
8 TRBJ2-5 TRBV20-1 SVGGETQY
14 TRBJ2-1 TRBV24-1 ATSDAGYPRTDEQF
11 TRBJ1-2 TRBV19 ASCIPSGYGCT
12 TRBJ1-4 TRBV30 AWSEGIGNEKLF
11 TRBJ2-2 TRBV11-2 ASSHGTPGELS
13 TRBJ2-3 TRBV19 ASSGQGISVDTQY
12 TRBJ2-7 TRBV7-2 ASSVATGDYEQY
11 TRBJ2-2 TRBV29-1 SVRSGSGGELF
12 TRBJ2-1 TRBV24-1 ATSDLTGDNEQF
13 TRBJ2-1 TRBV7-8 ASSFFGSAVNEQF
11 TRBJ2-7 TRBV2 ASRIRPIYEQY
15 TRBJ2-1 TRBV12-3/TRBV12-4 ASSPQRLAGGPNEQF
12 TRBJ2-5 TRBV18 ASSASGAEETQY
13 TRBJ2-7 TRBV20-1 SAKRPTGPDGEQY
12 TRBJ2-7 TRBV27 ASSYGQGQYEQY